This T cell receptor (beta chain) was profiled in a study of T-cell reconstitution after alpha-beta-depleted transplantation in children. This clonotype has a count of ten or more. Germline-derived CDR1 and CDR2 are SQVTM and ANQGSEA. CDR3 size: 13 residues. V was shortened by 6 bases and J by 7 bases, with 18 bases between the two germline ends. For TCRbeta, the library was prepared with unique molecular identifiers. MiXCR was run by TCRdb on the PCR reads, yielding one entry per CDR3 protein. The repertoire has around 680,000 distinct CDR3 sequences, 15% to 20% of them found once; the top ten carry 0.8% to 1.1%.

The chain combines TRBV29-1 with TRBJ1-2, with no clear D. The sequence derives from a human donor who donated a stem cell graft to a child with acute myeloid leukemia. The material was PBMCs from the stem cell graft donor, obtained from the stem cell graft. The DNA for the CDR3 is TGCAGCGTCGAGTCTCCCGAGGATCGTGGCTACACCTTC. This sequence encodes CSVESPEDRGYTF. The full variable domain, rest sourced from reference TRBV29-1 and TRBJ1-2, is SAVISQKPSRDICQRGTSLTIQCQVDSQVTMMFWYRQQPGQSLTLIATANQGSEATYESGFVIDKFPISRPNLTFSTLTVSNMSPEDSSIYLCSVESPEDRGYTFGSGTRLTVV.